This TCR beta chain was obtained from a study of read filtering for tumor transcriptome and immune sequencing (dated by TCRdb to the early 2020s). Study-wide context: The cohort was composed of 17 male and 14 female patients, with a mean age of approximately 72 years and an age range of about 40 to 90. By revised international staging, eight or nine patients were R-ISS I, fewer than 20 were R-ISS II and more than five were R-ISS III. After DNase treatment, whole-transcriptome libraries were prepared using the TruSeq RNA Access Library Prep Kit. Per sample, about 4.05 to 11 million TCR-region mapped reads were obtained with IR-seq, compared with only roughly 80 to 1273 with RNA-seq. Using the same bone marrow samples, the study compared TCR repertoires obtained by targeted immune repertoire sequencing with those obtained by bulk whole-transcriptome sequencing. A main aim was a read-filtering strategy for immune repertoire data, specifically whether clonotypes supported by a single read should be removed.

Starting from around 400 ng RNA, TCR libraries were constructed with the Immunoverse kit using molecular barcoded adaptors that cover the alpha/delta and beta/gamma chains. TCR library preparation used the same RNA that was used for transcriptome sequencing. Sequencing of the TCR libraries was done on an Illumina HiSeq 4000 with 2 x 150 cycles. In the original analysis: TCR reads were aligned to human V, D, J and C references and assembled into CDR3 clonotypes with MiXCR, including quality filtering and error correction. Clonotype counts and gene usage diversity were analyzed with the tcR package in R. For inspection of raw mapping reads, RNA-seq reads were mapped by STAR aligner version 2.5.3a onto GRCh37 of the human genome. To test the effect of sequencing depth on detected clonotypes, IR-seq fastq files were randomly downsampled using Seqtk 1.3. TCRdb passed the public sequencing reads through fastp at Q25 and MiXCR, retaining productive beta sequences. Each record represents a unique CDR3 protein, reported with the most common genes and DNA among its rows. TCRdb's processing, not the authors', yielded these V and J calls. A total of about 130,000 distinct CDR3 sequences appear in this sample, 10% to 15% of them only once. 8% to 13% of the sample lies in the top ten.

Each patient had bone marrow sampled at the time of active disease. Bone marrow mononuclear cells were isolated by Ficoll-Hypaque density gradient centrifugation. Myeloma plasma cells were removed and CD138-negative cells were collected by negative selection after labeling with CD138 magnetic microbeads on a MACS separator. Flow cytometry on an Attune NxT with CD138 antibodies was used to check the purity of the isolated cells. TRIzol reagent was used to extract total RNA, and a NanoDrop spectrophotometer was used to quantify the extracted RNA. Paired RNA-seq and IR-seq were performed on the CD138-negative bone marrow sample of each patient. Note on this clonotype: Its antigen target is currently unknown. A much bigger clone sits one base away, suggesting this may be a read error.

Study-wide conclusions, independent of this receptor: Compared with RNA-seq, IR-seq captured clonotypes at much higher depth and more reliably, and a smaller IR-seq throughput was enough to identify most shared clonotypes. The correlation between IR-seq and RNA-seq shared clonotype proportions was increased by removal of single-read clonotypes. The sorted CD138-negative fraction was composed of a mixed bone marrow immune population rather than of purified T cells. In IR-seq, 80% to 85% of clonotypes but approximately 3.7% of total reads were represented by single-read clonotypes, whereas in RNA-seq, 74.6% of clonotypes and more than 35% of reads were represented by single-read clonotypes.

The sequenced sample consisted of a population of CD138-negative cells sorted from bone marrow. What the cell subset or site label conveys for this sample: bone marrow mononuclear cells depleted of CD138+ plasma/myeloma cells by negative magnetic selection. This TCR was recovered from a donor at least 40 years old with multiple myeloma.

The DNA reads as follows: TGCAGCGTTCGGGGGCGGGGGGGCCCCACCGGGGAGCCGTTTTTT. Its coded protein is CSVRGRGGPTGEPFF. The chain is made from TRBV29-1 and TRBJ2-2; 9 central bases correspond to TRBD2. Sequences SQVTM (CDR1) and ANQGSEA (CDR2) are obtained from the germline V gene. The CDR3 has 15 amino acids, counting the end cysteine and phenylalanine. Only the CDR3 portion is preserved as DNA: 45 bases, with reading frame beginning at the first base.